This T cell receptor (beta chain) was sequenced for a study of OX40 agonist ivuxolimab in advanced cancers. The overall study: The dose-escalation cohort was roughly 84% male, with a mean age of around 60 years, ranging about 20 to 79.

Produced via immunoSEQ multiplex PCR; TCRdb's table is partial and in-frame only. Among about 67,000 clones listed, 70% to 90% were seen once. Germline lookup yields CDR1 SGHTA and CDR2 FQGNSA. V lost 3 bases to trimming and J lost 3 bases; unmatched junction nucleotides: 2. The CDR3 totals 14 residues. The origin of this receptor is an adult with an advanced solid tumor such as melanoma, head and neck, liver or kidney cancer. V is TRBV7-2 and J is TRBJ2-7, with 10 bases identical to TRBD2. Sequencing was performed on CD4+ or CD8+ T cells sorted from blood, taken in a trial of the OX40 agonist ivuxolimab. The CDR3 is CASSFQRGGYEQYF. CDR3 DNA sequence: TGTGCCAGCAGCTTCCAGCGGGGGGGCTACGAGCAGTACTTC.